The entry that follows covers one T cell receptor beta chain sequence. The data stem from a study of blood T cell repertoires in COVID-19. The CDR3 totals 15 residues. In germline, CDR1 is LGHDT, CDR2 YNNKEL (reference sequence). The V and J ends lost 1 base and 7 bases, in that order; junction bases with no gene match: 5. Measured with immunoSEQ multiplex PCR; TCRdb has only the in-frame clones, and not every one. The table includes hundreds of thousands of clones, 80% to 90% detected once. Sequenced input: PBMCs or T cells enriched from blood (not recorded which). The receptor was isolated from a young man who had recovered from COVID-19. The chain uses TRBV3-1 (or the pseudogene TRBV3-2) and TRBJ2-2; 8 positions agree with TRBD2. The CDR3 protein is CASSQGLREGGELFF. CDR3 DNA sequence: TGTGCCAGCAGCCAAGGCCTACGGGAGGGCGGGGAGCTGTTTTTT.